In this sample, the clone carrying this TCR beta chain turned up many times. These data are taken from a study of PD-L1 blockade in urothelial cancer. Study details: Previous chemotherapy exposure amounted to 0 to 3 regimens for patients.

The CDR3 runs to 17 residues. V dropped 4 bases and J dropped 2 bases, with 20 bases sitting between them. Per the germline V gene, CDR1 is MNHGY and CDR2 is SAAAGT. TCRdb keeps only in-frame clones here, not all; method: immunoSEQ multiplex PCR. The sample contains 35,000 or so clones, roughly a third of which appear only once. The sequence came from a man aged 55 to 69 with urothelial cancer. The J gene is TRBJ1-2, the V gene TRBV6-8, with D perhaps matching TRBD1 (5 bases). The sequenced sample was tumor tissue, obtained before atezolizumab (anti-PD-L1) treatment. In DNA, the CDR3 is TGTGCCAGCAGTTTTAGCTTAGGGGTGGTAGAGAACTATGGCTACACCTTC. This translates into CASSFSLGVVENYGYTF.